This passage covers 2 T cell receptor beta chains from one sample sequenced in a study of CD8+ T cells in alopecia areata. Treatment noted: oral pan-JAK inhibitor, 5-10 mg twice daily. cDNA prepared by RNA extraction and subsequent reverse transcription served as the template for sequencing. TCRdb keeps only in-frame clones here, not all; method: immunoSEQ multiplex PCR. This sample yields about 280,000 clones, of which 58% are seen a single time; under 2% belongs to the top ten. This specimen was CD4+ T cells sorted from blood, taken at week 24, from a patient treated with tofacitinib. The receptors were gathered from a human donor with alopecia areata.

The chain carries TRBV10-3 and TRBJ1-2; 7 positions agree with TRBD1. Germline V gives CDR1 ENHRY, CDR2 SYGVKD. The CDR3 consists of 15 residues. V dropped 6 bases and J dropped 0; count of bases not matched to a gene: 7. CDR3 in DNA: TGTGCCATCAGCAGAGCCCAGGGGGCTAACTATGGCTACACCTTC. Its translation: CAISRAQGANYGYTF.

The rearrangement links TRBV5-6 to TRBJ1-1; tentatively, D is TRBD1 (5 bases). CDR3 length equals 13 residues. Germline V lookup: CDR1 SGHDT, CDR2 YYEEEE. Between the trimmed V and J ends, which lost 1 base and 6 bases, there was a span of 10 bases. The CDR3 is CASSLRGEPEAFF. CDR3 nucleotide sequence: TGTGCCAGCAGCTTGCGAGGGGAACCTGAAGCTTTCTTT. Combining the CDR3 with reference TRBV5-6 and TRBJ1-1 gives the whole variable domain DAGVTQSPTHLIKTRGQQVTLRCSPKSGHDTVSWYQQALGQGPQFIFQYYEEEERQRGNFPDRFSGHQFPNYSSELNVNALLLGDSALYLCASSLRGEPEAFFGQGTRLTVV.